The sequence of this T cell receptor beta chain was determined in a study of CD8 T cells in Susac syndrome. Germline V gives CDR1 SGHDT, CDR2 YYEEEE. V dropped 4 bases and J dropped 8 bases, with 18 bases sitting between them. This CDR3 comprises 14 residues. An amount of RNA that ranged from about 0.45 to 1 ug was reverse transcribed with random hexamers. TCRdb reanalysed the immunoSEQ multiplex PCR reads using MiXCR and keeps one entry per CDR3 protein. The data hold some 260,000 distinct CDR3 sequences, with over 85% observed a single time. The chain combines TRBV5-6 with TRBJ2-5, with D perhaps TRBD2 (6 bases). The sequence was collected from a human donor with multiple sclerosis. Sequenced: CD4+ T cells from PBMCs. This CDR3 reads CASSATRDGGTQYF. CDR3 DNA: TGTGCCAGCAGCGCCACCCGGGACGGGGGAACCCAGTACTTC.